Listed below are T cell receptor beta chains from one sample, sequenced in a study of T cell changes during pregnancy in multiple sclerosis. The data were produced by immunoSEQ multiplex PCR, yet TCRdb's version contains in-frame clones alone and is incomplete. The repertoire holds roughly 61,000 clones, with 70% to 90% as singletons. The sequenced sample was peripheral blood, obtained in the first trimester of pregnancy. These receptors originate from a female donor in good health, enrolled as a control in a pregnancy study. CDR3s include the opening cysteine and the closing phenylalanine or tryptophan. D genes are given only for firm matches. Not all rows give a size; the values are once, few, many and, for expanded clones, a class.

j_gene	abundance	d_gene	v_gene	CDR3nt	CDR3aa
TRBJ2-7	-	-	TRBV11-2	TGTGCCAGCAGCTTCGAGAGAGGGGGCGAGCAGTACTTC	CASSFERGGEQYF
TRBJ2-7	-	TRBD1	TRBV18	TGTGCCAGCTCACCGACCGGGACAGGGGGCTACGAGCAGTACTTC	CASSPTGTGGYEQYF
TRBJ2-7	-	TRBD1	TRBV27	TGTGCCAGCAGTCGGACAGGACCCTACGAGCAGTACTTC	CASSRTGPYEQYF
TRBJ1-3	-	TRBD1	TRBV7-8	TGTGCCAGCACCCTTACCCATACAGGGGACGGATACACCATATATTTT	CASTLTHTGDGYTIYF
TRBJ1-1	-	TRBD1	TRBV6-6	TGTGCCAGCAGTTACCCGACAGGGGGCACTATTAAAGCTTTCTTT	CASSYPTGGTIKAFF
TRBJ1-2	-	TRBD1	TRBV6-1	TGTGCCACCCGACCAGGGGGAAGGGGACTCTATGGCTACACCTTC	CATRPGGRGLYGYTF
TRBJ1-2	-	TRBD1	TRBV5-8	TGTGCCAGCAGCTTGGATGTGGGGACAGGGTACCGTGGTGGCTACACCTTC	CASSLDVGTGYRGGYTF
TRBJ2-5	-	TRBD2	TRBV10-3	TGTGCCATCAGTGACCCGACTAGCGGGGGGGAAGAGACCCAGTACTTC	CAISDPTSGGEETQYF
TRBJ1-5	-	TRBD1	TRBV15	TGTGCCACCAGCAGAGGCAGGGGGACGAATCAGCCCCAGCATTTT	CATSRGRGTNQPQHF
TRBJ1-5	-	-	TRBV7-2	TGTGCCAGCAGCTTAGGTAGGGGTAGCAATCAGCCCCAGCATTTT	CASSLGRGSNQPQHF
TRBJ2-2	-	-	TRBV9	TGTGCCAGCAGCGTATTCGCCGGGGAGCTGTTTTTT	CASSVFAGELFF
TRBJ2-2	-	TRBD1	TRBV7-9	TGTGCCGCCCTACCGACAGGGGGGCTGGTCGGGGAGCTGTTTTTT	CAALPTGGLVGELFF
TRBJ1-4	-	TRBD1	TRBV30	TGTGCCTGGAGTAGGGGGCCAACTAATGAAAAACTGTTTTTT	CAWSRGPTNEKLFF
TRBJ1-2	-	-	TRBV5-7	TGTGCCAGCAGCTTCGGGGGTGGCTACACCTTC	CASSFGGGYTF
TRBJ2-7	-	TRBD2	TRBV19	TGTGCCAGTAGTTCACCTAGCGGGGGGGCCCATCAGCAGTACTTC	CASSSPSGGAHQQYF
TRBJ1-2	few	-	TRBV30	TGTGCCTGGAGTTCCCAGTATGGCTACACCTTC	CAWSSQYGYTF
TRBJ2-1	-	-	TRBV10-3	TGTGCCATCAGTGAGCAGGGGGAGGTCAATGAGCAGTTCTTC	CAISEQGEVNEQFF
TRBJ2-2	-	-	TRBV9	TGTGCCAGCAGCGTAGGAGGTTCCGGGGAGCTGTTTTTT	CASSVGGSGELFF
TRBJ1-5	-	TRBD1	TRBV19	TGTGCCAGTAGGGGTCTAGACAGGGTAGATCAGCCCCAGCATTTT	CASRGLDRVDQPQHF
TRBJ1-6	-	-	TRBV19	TGTGCCAGTAGTGGGACATTCGCCTATAATTCACCCCTCCACTTT	CASSGTFAYNSPLHF
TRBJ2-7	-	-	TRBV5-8	TGCGCCAGCAGTCGGACAGATAGCTCCTACGAGCAGTACTTC	CASSRTDSSYEQYF
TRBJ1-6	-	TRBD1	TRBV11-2	TGTGCCAGCAGAGATCCGGGACAGTTAAATTCACCCCTCCACTTT	CASRDPGQLNSPLHF
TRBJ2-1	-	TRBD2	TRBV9	TGTGCCAGCAGCGCCTCCCCGGGTAGCGGGGGAGGGAATGAGCAGTTCTTC	CASSASPGSGGGNEQFF
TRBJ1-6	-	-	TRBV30	TGTGCCTGGAGTGTGGTAGGCGGTAGAAATAATTCACCCCTCCACTTT	CAWSVVGGRNNSPLHF
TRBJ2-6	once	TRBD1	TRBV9	TGTGCCAGCAGCGTGCCTCCGGGACAGGGTCTCTCTGGGGCCAACGTCCTGACTTTC	CASSVPPGQGLSGANVLTF
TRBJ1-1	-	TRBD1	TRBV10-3	TGTGCCATCAGGGAATTTATTTCCGGACAGGTGAACACTGAAGCTTTCTTT	CAIREFISGQVNTEAFF
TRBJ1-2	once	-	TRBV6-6	TGTGCCAGCAGTTACACAAGACAGGAGCCCAACTATGGCTACACCTTC	CASSYTRQEPNYGYTF
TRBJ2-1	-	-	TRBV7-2	TGTGCCAGCAGCTACGACATTAGTATAGGGGTCTATTCCTACAATGAGCAGTTCTTC	CASSYDISIGVYSYNEQFF
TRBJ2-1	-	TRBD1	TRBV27	TGTGCCAGCAGAACAGGGGTAGGCTACAATGAGCAGTTCTTC	CASRTGVGYNEQFF
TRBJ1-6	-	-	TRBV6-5	TGTGCCAGCAGTTACAGGGGCAGTGAAAATTCACCCCTCCACTTT	CASSYRGSENSPLHF
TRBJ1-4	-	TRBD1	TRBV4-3	TGCGCCAGCAGCCAAGAGGGACAGGGGTGGGAAAAACTGTTTTTT	CASSQEGQGWEKLFF
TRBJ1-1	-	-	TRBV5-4	TGTGCCAGCAGCTTGAGGGGGAGCACTGAAGCTTTCTTT	CASSLRGSTEAFF
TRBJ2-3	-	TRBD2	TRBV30	TGTGCCTGGAGTGTTATATCCCGGACGGGGGGAGATACGCAGTATTTT	CAWSVISRTGGDTQYF
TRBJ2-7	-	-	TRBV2	TGTGCCAGCAGTGAATACAGTAGCTCCTACGAGCAGTACTTC	CASSEYSSSYEQYF
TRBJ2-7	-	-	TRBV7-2	TGTGCCAGCAGCTTGCCGCGGGAACCCTACGAGCAGTACTTC	CASSLPREPYEQYF
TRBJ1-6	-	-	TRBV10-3	TGTGCCACCACGGGGAAAGATAATTCACCCCTCCACTTT	CATTGKDNSPLHF
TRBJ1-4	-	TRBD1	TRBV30	TGTGCCTGGAGACCAACCCGACAGGGACAAACTAATGAAAAACTGTTTTTT	CAWRPTRQGQTNEKLFF
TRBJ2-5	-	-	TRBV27	TGTGCCAGCAGTGGTGACAGGCAAGAGACCCAGTACTTC	CASSGDRQETQYF
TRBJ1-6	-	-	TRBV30	TGTGCCTGGAGTGACCCGGGGACAAATCGTAATTCACCCCTCCACTTT	CAWSDPGTNRNSPLHF
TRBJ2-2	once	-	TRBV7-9	TGTGCCAGCAGCTTAGCCGAGTCGAACACCGGGGAGCTGTTTTTT	CASSLAESNTGELFF
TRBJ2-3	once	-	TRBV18	TGTGCCAGCTCACCAGAAGGAGGGTACCCTAGCACAGATACGCAGTATTTT	CASSPEGGYPSTDTQYF
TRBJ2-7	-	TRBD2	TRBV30	TGTGCCTGGAGGGAACCTTTGGGGCGGGGGGGCGTGGAGCAGTACTTC	CAWREPLGRGGVEQYF
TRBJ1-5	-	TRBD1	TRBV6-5	TGTGCCAGCAGTCCCAGGGGGCAAAGCAATCAGCCCCAGCATTTT	CASSPRGQSNQPQHF
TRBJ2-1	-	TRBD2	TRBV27	TGTGCCAGCAGTTTCCGGGAGCCGGGACTAGAGGGGAATGAGCAGTTCTTC	CASSFREPGLEGNEQFF
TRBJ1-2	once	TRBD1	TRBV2	TGTGCCAGCATTCGACAGGGGACGGGTGGCTACACCTTC	CASIRQGTGGYTF
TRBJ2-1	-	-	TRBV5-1	TGCGCCAGCAGCTTGACAGGACCGGATTACAATGAGCAGTTCTTC	CASSLTGPDYNEQFF
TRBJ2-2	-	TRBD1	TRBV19	TGTGCCAGTAGTATTAGGGACAGGGACACCGGGGAGCTGTTTTTT	CASSIRDRDTGELFF
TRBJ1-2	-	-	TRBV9	TGTGCCAGCAGCGTAGACCCGAGCAGGTTTAACTATGGCTACACCTTC	CASSVDPSRFNYGYTF
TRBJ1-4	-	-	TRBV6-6	TGTGCCAGCAGGTCCTCGACAGTAACTAATGAAAAACTGTTTTTT	CASRSSTVTNEKLFF
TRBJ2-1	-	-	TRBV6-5	TGTGCCAGCAGTTACCTCGAGCGAATCTACAATGAGCAGTTCTTC	CASSYLERIYNEQFF